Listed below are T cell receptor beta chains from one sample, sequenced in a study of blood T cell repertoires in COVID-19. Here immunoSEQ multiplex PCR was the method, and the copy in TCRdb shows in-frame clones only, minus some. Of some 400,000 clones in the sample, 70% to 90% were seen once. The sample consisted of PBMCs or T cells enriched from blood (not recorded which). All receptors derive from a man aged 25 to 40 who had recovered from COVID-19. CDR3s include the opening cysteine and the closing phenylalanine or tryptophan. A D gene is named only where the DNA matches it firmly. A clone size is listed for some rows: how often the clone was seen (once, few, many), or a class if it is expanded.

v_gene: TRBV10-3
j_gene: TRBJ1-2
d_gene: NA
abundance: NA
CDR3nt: TGTGCCATCAGTGAAACCCTGGGGAGCTATGGCTACACCTTC
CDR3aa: CAISETLGSYGYTF

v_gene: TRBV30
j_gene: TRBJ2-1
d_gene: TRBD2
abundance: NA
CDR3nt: TGTGCCTTAGGTGCTAGCGGGGGGGCTACCTACAATGAGCAGTTCTTC
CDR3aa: CALGASGGATYNEQFF

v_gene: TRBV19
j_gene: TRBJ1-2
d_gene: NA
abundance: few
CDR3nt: TGTGCCAGTAGTATCCCCCGACAGCTCTATGGCTACACCTTC
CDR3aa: CASSIPRQLYGYTF

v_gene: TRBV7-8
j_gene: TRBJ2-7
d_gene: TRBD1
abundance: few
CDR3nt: TGTGCCAGCAGCGTAGACAGGGTCTCCTACGAGCAGTACTTC
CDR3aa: CASSVDRVSYEQYF

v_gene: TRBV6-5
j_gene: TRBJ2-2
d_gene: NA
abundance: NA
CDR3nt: TGTGCCAGCAGTTCGAAACGAGACAGCCTCACCGGGGAGCTGTTTTTT
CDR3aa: CASSSKRDSLTGELFF

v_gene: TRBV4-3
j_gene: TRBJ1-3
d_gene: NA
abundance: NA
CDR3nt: TGCGCCAGCAGCCAAGGGCGACAAGCTGGAAACACCATATATTTT
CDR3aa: CASSQGRQAGNTIYF

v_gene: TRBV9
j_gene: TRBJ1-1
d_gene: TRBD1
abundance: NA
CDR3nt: TGTGCCAGCAGTGCTACAGGGGGCTACACTGAAGCTTTCTTT
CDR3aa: CASSATGGYTEAFF

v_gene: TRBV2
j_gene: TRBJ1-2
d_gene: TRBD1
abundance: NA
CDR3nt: TGTGCCAGCCCCCCCGGGACAGACTATGGCTACACCTTC
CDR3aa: CASPPGTDYGYTF

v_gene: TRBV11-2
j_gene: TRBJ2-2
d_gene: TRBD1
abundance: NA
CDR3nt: TGTGCCAGCAGCTCGGGACAGGGTAGGAGCGGGGAGCTGTTTTTT
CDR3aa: CASSSGQGRSGELFF

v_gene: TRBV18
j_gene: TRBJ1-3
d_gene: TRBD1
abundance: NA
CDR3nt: TGTGCCAGCTCACCACGGGGACAGGCACCCACCATCGTAGGCTCTGGAAACACCATATATTTT
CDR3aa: CASSPRGQAPTIVGSGNTIYF

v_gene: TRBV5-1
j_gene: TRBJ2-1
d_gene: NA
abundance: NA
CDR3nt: TGCGCCAGCAGCCTTCTGGCCGATGAGCAGTTCTTC
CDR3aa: CASSLLADEQFF

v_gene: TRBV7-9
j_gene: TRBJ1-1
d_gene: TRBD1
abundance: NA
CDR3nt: TGTGCCAGCAGCTTAGTCCAGGGGGCTACTGAAGCTTTCTTT
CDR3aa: CASSLVQGATEAFF

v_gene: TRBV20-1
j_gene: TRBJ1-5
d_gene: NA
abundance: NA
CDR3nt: TGCAGTGCTGGCAGCAATCAGCCCCAGCATTTT
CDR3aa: CSAGSNQPQHF

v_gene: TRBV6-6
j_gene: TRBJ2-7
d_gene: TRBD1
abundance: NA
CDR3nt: TGTGCCAGCAGTACGCACCTCAGGGGGCAGGGGTACGAGCAGTACTTC
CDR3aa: CASSTHLRGQGYEQYF

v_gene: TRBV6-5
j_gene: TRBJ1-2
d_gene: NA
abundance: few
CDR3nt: TGTGCCAGCAGTTACTATCTAGACTATGGCTACACCTTC
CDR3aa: CASSYYLDYGYTF

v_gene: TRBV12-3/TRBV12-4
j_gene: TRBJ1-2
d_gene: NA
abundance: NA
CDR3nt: TGTGCCAGCCTTGCCCCTAGCTATGGCTACACCTTC
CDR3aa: CASLAPSYGYTF

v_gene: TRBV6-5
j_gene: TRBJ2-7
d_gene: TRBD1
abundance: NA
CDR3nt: TGTGCCAGCAGCGGACAGGTTACCTACGAGCAGTACTTC
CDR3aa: CASSGQVTYEQYF

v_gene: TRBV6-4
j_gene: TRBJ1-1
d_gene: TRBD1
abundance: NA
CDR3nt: TGTGCCAGCAGTGACGGACAGGGGGGCAGCACTGAAGCTTTCTTT
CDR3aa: CASSDGQGGSTEAFF

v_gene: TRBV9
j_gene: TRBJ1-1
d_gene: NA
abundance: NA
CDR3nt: TGTGCCAGCAGCGTAGACTTTGGGAACACTGAAGCTTTCTTT
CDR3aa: CASSVDFGNTEAFF

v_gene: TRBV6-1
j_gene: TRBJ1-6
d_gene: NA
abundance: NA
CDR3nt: TGTGCCAGCAGTGCCAGACAGCCTCTCTATAATTCACCCCTCCACTTT
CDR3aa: CASSARQPLYNSPLHF

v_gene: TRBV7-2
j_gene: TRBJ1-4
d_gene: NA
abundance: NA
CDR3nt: TGTGCCAGCAGCTTAGTAGGCAGGGGAGTCACTAATGAAAAACTGTTTTTT
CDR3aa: CASSLVGRGVTNEKLFF

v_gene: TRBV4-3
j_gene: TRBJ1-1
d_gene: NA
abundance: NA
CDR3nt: TGCGCCAGCAGCCACGATGGGACGGGGGAAAGGACTGAAGCTTTCTTT
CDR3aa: CASSHDGTGERTEAFF

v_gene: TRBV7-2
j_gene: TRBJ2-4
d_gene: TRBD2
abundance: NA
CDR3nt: TGTGCCAGCAGCCTAACTAGCGGGGAAAACATTCAGTACTTC
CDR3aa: CASSLTSGENIQYF

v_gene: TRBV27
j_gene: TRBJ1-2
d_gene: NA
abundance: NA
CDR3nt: TGTGCCAGCAGTTTAAATGGGGGCAGGGGCTACACCTTC
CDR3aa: CASSLNGGRGYTF

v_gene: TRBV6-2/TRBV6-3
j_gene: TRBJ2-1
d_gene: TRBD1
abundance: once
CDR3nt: TGTGCCAGCAGTTCCACAGGGGGTTTTTACAATGAGCAGTTCTTC
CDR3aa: CASSSTGGFYNEQFF

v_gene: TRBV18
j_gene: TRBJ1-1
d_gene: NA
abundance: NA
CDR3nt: TGTGCCAGCTCACCCCGGGACAACGCTGAAGCTTTCTTT
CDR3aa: CASSPRDNAEAFF

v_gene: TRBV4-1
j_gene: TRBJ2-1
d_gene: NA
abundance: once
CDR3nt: TGCGCCAGCAGCCAAGGGCAGGAGGACAATGAGCAGTTCTTC
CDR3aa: CASSQGQEDNEQFF

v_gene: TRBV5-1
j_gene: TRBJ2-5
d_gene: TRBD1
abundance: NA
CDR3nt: TGCGCCAGCACTCCTATCCCAGGGGGCTACGAGACCCAGTACTTC
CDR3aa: CASTPIPGGYETQYF

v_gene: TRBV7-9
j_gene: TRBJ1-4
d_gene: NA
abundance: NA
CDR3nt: TGTGCCAGCAGCTTTCCCATGGAGGAAAAACTGTTTTTT
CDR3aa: CASSFPMEEKLFF

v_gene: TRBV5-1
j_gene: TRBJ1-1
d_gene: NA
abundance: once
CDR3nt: TGCGCCAGCAGCAGGCAGTCGGACAGCGAAAGCGCTGAAGCTTTCTTT
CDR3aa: CASSRQSDSESAEAFF

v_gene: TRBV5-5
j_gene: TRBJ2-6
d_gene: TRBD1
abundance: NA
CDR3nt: TGTGCCAGCAGGGGCGCGTCAGGGGGCCCTGGGGCCAACGTCCTGACTTTC
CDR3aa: CASRGASGGPGANVLTF

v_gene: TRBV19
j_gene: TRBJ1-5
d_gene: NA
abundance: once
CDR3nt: TGTGCCAGTAACCTCCCTGCGGAGCCCCAGCATTTT
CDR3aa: CASNLPAEPQHF

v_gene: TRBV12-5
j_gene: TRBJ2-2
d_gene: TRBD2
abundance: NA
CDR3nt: TGTGCTAGTGGTTCCGGGACTAGTTGGTCCGGGGAGCTGTTTTTT
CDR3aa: CASGSGTSWSGELFF

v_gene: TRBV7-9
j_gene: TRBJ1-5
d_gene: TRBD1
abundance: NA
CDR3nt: TGTGCCAGCAGCGAGGGACAGGCCTGGGATCAGCCCCAGCATTTT
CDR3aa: CASSEGQAWDQPQHF

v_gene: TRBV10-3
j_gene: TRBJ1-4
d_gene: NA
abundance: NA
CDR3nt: TGTGCCATCAGGGGGGCGACTAATGAAAAACTGTTTTTT
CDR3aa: CAIRGATNEKLFF

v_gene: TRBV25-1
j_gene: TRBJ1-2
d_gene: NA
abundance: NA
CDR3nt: TGTGCCAGCAGTGAACGAGGACTATATGGCTACACCTTC
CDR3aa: CASSERGLYGYTF

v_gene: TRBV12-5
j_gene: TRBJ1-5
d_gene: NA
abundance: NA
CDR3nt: TGTGCTAGTGGTTTCACAGGGCACAATCAGCCCCAGCATTTT
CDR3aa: CASGFTGHNQPQHF

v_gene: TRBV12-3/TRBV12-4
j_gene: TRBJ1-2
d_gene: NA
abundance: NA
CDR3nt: TGTGCCAGCAGGTCGGGGTCAGATGGCTACACCTTC
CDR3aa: CASRSGSDGYTF

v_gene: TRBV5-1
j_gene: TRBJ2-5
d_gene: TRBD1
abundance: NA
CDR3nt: TGCGCCAGCAGCCAGGGGGATTATGATGAGACCCAGTACTTC
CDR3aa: CASSQGDYDETQYF

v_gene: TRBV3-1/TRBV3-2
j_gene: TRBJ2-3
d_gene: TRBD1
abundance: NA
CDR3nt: TGTGCCAGCAGCCAGAGGACAGGGGGGGCAGATACGCAGTATTTT
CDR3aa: CASSQRTGGADTQYF

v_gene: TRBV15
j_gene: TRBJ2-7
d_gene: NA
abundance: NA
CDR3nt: TGTGCCACCAGCAGAGGCAGGACAGCCTACGAGCAGTACTTC
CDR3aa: CATSRGRTAYEQYF

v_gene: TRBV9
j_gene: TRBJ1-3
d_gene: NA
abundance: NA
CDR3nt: TGTGCCAGCAGCGTAGCTCCCTCGGGCCGCGGGTCGGGAAACACCATATATTTT
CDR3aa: CASSVAPSGRGSGNTIYF

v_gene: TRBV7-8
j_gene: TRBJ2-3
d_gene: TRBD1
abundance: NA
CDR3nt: TGTGCCAGCAGCTTAGTTACAGGGGTTCCCACAGATACGCAGTATTTT
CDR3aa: CASSLVTGVPTDTQYF